This T cell receptor (beta chain) was profiled in a study of blood T cell repertoires in COVID-19. Study at large: PBMCs, B-cell-depleted T cells, or T cells were the source of the cDNA or gDNA that made up the material.

Assay used: immunoSEQ multiplex PCR; TCRdb lists only in-frame clones, some missing. The sample lists 230,000 or so clones; about 80% were seen once. CDR3 length: 16 residues. V was pared by 1 base and J by 0 bases, with 10 bases between. Looked up from germline, CDR1 is ENHRY and CDR2 is SYGVKD. The V gene is TRBV10-3, the J gene TRBJ2-1; D might be TRBD2 (6 bases). This receptor was identified in a man aged 50 to 60 who had recovered from COVID-19. Sequenced input: PBMCs or T cells enriched from blood (not recorded which). In DNA form, the CDR3 reads TGTGCCATCAGTGAGTTCGCGGGAAGCTCCTACAATGAGCAGTTCTTC. Its translation: CAISEFAGSSYNEQFF.